This entry lists 26 T cell receptor beta chains sequenced from one sample in a study of T cell responses to AZD1222 COVID-19 vaccine. Generated by immunoSEQ multiplex PCR, the TCRdb table keeps only in-frame clones and is missing some. The table includes 120,000 to 150,000 clones, around 89% detected once. Specimen: peripheral blood, collected on day 0 of AZD1222 vaccination. All receptors derive from an adult in good health.

The V and J genes are TRBV9 and TRBJ2-1; 14 bases line up with TRBD2. J was trimmed by 10 bases and V by 3 bases; bases with no gene match: 9. The CDR3 consists of 16 residues. CDR1 is SGDLS, CDR2 YYNGEE, per germline. CDR3: CASSALGTSGSYEQFF. CDR3 DNA sequence: TGTGCCAGCAGCGCGTTGGGGACTAGCGGGAGTTACGAGCAGTTCTTC.

The chain combines TRBV18 with TRBJ2-6, with D uncertain. The germline V gene has CDR1 KGHSH and CDR2 LQKENI. The CDR3 length is 17 residues. The germline V and J ends were trimmed by 0 bases and 0 bases, with 9 bases remaining between them. The CDR3 region has the DNA TGTGCCAGCTCACCACCGGTCCTTTACTCTGGGGCCAACGTCCTGACTTTC. It yields the protein CASSPPVLYSGANVLTF.

The chain joins TRBV2 to TRBJ2-1; 7 bases line up with TRBD2. Per the germline V gene, CDR1 is SNHLY and CDR2 is FYNNEI. The CDR3 length is 13 residues. Trimming took 5 bases from V and 4 from J; bases not matched to a gene: 2. CDR3 sequence reads: CASSWEGYNEQFF. As DNA, the CDR3 is TGTGCCAGCAGTTGGGAGGGTTACAATGAGCAGTTCTTC. Looking up the rest from reference TRBV2 and TRBJ2-1 gives the full variable domain: EPEVTQTPSHQVTQMGQEVILRCVPISNHLYFYWYRQILGQKVEFLVSFYNNEISEKSEIFDDQFSVERPDGSNFTLKIRSTKLEDSAMYFCASSWEGYNEQFFGPGTRLTVL.

The chain recombines TRBV7-8 with TRBJ1-4; 7 nucleotides line up with TRBD1. Germline CDR1 is SGHVS and CDR2 is FQNEAQ. The junction had 2 bases not matched to a gene; V was cut back by 3 bases and J by 1 base. CDR3 length equals 15 residues. The CDR3 DNA follows: TGTGCCAGCAGCTTCAACAGGGGAACTAATGAAAAACTGTTTTTT. This encodes CASSFNRGTNEKLFF. The entire variable domain, with the rest obtained from reference TRBV7-8 and TRBJ1-4, is as follows: GAGVSQSPRYKVAKRGQDVALRCDPISGHVSLFWYQQALGQGPEFLTYFQNEAQLDKSGLPSDRFFAERPEGSVSTLKIQRTQQEDSAVYLCASSFNRGTNEKLFFGSGTQLSVL.

The chain links TRBV27 to TRBJ2-3; D remains ambiguous. The germline V gene encodes CDR1 MNHEY and CDR2 SMNVEV (reference sequence). The CDR3 has 15 amino acids. The germline V and J ends were trimmed by 5 bases and 4 bases, with 16 bases remaining between them. CDR3 DNA sequence: TGTGCCAGCAGTGCCAAAAAAAGAAGGGCAGATACGCAGTATTTT. The encoded protein is CASSAKKRRADTQYF.

The V and J genes are TRBV19 and TRBJ1-5, with 7 bases fitting TRBD1. Trimming removed 0 bases from V and 4 bases from J; junction bases left unmatched: 12. Germline V gene sequence: CDR1 LNHDA, CDR2 SQIVND (reference sequence). CDR3 length: 18 amino acids. The CDR3 protein is CASSIDPGTALNNQPQHF. The DNA of the CDR3 is TGTGCCAGTAGTATAGACCCCGGGACAGCTCTTAATAATCAGCCCCAGCATTTT.

The chain carries TRBV5-5 and TRBJ1-2; tentative D call: TRBD1 (5 bases). V was cut by 2 bases and J by 10 bases, with 15 bases left in between. Looked up from germline, CDR1 is SGHKS and CDR2 is YYEKEE (reference sequence). The CDR3 covers 13 residues. CDR3 loop: CASSLTPDRDYTF. DNA of the CDR3: TGTGCCAGCAGCTTAACTCCCGACAGAGACTACACCTTC.

This chain uses TRBV4-2 with TRBJ2-1; 9 bases align to TRBD2. Trimming cost V 2 bases and J 4 bases; bases outside gene matches: 9. The CDR3 contains 17 residues. Germline-derived CDR1 and CDR2 are LGHNA and YNFKEQ. CDR3 protein: CASSQLQLAGEYNEQFF. CDR3 coding DNA: TGTGCCAGCAGCCAACTACAACTAGCGGGTGAATACAATGAGCAGTTCTTC.

Concerning this clone itself: Within the sample, other DNA sequences also encode this same CDR3. The chain carries TRBV4-1 and TRBJ2-5; 9 bases align to TRBD2. The J segment lost 5 bases and the V segment lost 3 bases, leaving 4 bases of the junction unmatched. The germline V gene encodes CDR1 MGHRA and CDR2 YSYEKL. The CDR3 contains 14 residues. The CDR3 region is CASSQGLASETQYF. CDR3 coding DNA: TGCGCCAGCAGCCAGGGACTAGCCTCCGAGACCCAGTACTTC.

This rearrangement joins TRBV3-1 (or the pseudogene TRBV3-2) to TRBJ1-4; possible D gene TRBD1, 5 bases. This CDR3 contains 16 residues. Looked up from germline, CDR1 is LGHDT and CDR2 is YNNKEL (reference sequence). V lost 4 bases and J 3 bases, leaving 15 bases between the germline ends. The CDR3 loop is CASSLYGGAPNEKLFF. CDR3 sequence (DNA): TGTGCCAGCAGCCTTTACGGAGGGGCGCCTAATGAAAAACTGTTTTTT.

The V and J genes are TRBV29-1 and TRBJ1-1; possible D gene TRBD1, 6 bases. Trimming took off 4 bases at V and 4 bases at J, with 13 bases between the two ends. There are 13 residues in the CDR3. CDR1 and CDR2 from the germline V gene are SQVTM and ANQGSEA. As DNA, the CDR3 is TGCAGCGTTGGATGGACAGTGGGCACTGAAGCTTTCTTT. Translation gives CSVGWTVGTEAFF.

In this sample, this clone turned up a few times. The J gene is TRBJ2-2, the V gene TRBV5-4; 8 nucleotides align to TRBD2. Germline trimming cut 0 bases from V and 1 base from J; bases unmatched to any gene: 11. Germline V gene sequence: CDR1 SGHNT, CDR2 YYREEE (reference sequence). The CDR3 has 19 residues. The DNA for the CDR3 is TGTGCCAGCAGCTTGGCTACCGGTAGCGGGGCCGAGAACACCGGGGAGCTGTTTTTT. Translated: CASSLATGSGAENTGELFF.

This chain connects TRBV2 to TRBJ1-1; TRBD1 is a possible D gene (6 bases). The CDR3 runs 13 residues. V was clipped by 6 bases and J by 1 base, with 9 bases between them. CDR1 is SNHLY, CDR2 FYNNEI, per germline. The CDR3 DNA reads as TGTGCCAGCAGGGAGGACAGGAACACTGAAGCTTTCTTT. This codes for CASREDRNTEAFF.

The chain links TRBV5-1 to TRBJ1-2, with D unresolved. The CDR3 covers 15 residues. From germline, CDR1 is SGHRS and CDR2 YFSETQ. Trimming shortened V by 0 bases and J by 0 bases, and 9 bases separated the two germline ends. The CDR3 nucleotides are TGCGCCAGCAGCTTGGTTTATGGGGCTAACTATGGCTACACCTTC. Residues: CASSLVYGANYGYTF.

The chain uses TRBV2 and TRBJ1-2, with D perhaps matching TRBD1 (6 bases). Germline CDR1 reads SNHLY; CDR2 reads FYNNEI. This CDR3 is 14 amino acids long. V gave up 2 bases and J gave up 7 bases, with 14 bases separating them. CDR3 coding DNA: TGTGCCAGCAGTGAAAGCGGTACAGGGATTGGCTACACCTTC. Its protein is CASSESGTGIGYTF.

The J gene is TRBJ1-1, the V gene TRBV6-2 or TRBV6-3; 7 bases map to TRBD1. V lost 5 bases and J lost 2; bases outside the gene matches: 11. This CDR3 spans 16 amino acids. The germline V gene encodes CDR1 MNHEY and CDR2 SVGEGT. In nucleotides, the CDR3 is TGTGCCAGCAGTCCCCGAGGTACAGGGGCAAACACTGAAGCTTTCTTT. Its translation: CASSPRGTGANTEAFF.

V and J are TRBV18 and TRBJ1-6, with D perhaps matching TRBD1 (6 bases). The germline V gene encodes CDR1 KGHSH and CDR2 LQKENI. The CDR3 has 18 amino acids. Trimming took 3 bases from V and 1 from J, leaving 16 bases between them. CDR3 sequence: CASSPTGGSGSYNSPLHF. CDR3 nucleotides: TGTGCCAGCTCACCTACGGGGGGCAGTGGGTCCTATAATTCACCCCTCCACTTT.

The chain employs TRBV11-3 and TRBJ1-5; D is unresolved. There are 15 residues in the CDR3. Germline loops: CDR1 SGHNT, CDR2 YENEEA. The V and J ends lost 1 base and 5 bases respectively, with 12 bases between them. The CDR3 loop reads CASSLVNVSDQPQHF. DNA of the CDR3: TGTGCCAGCAGCTTAGTCAATGTTTCGGATCAGCCCCAGCATTTT.

V gene TRBV5-1 combines with J gene TRBJ2-3; D is perhaps TRBD2 (6 bases). The CDR3 loop spans 15 amino acids. The germline CDR1 and CDR2 sequences are SGHRS and YFSETQ. V shed 2 bases and J shed 2 bases, with 12 bases lying between them. CDR3 sequence reads: CASSFAGTDTDTQYF. The CDR3 DNA reads TGCGCCAGCAGCTTCGCCGGGACTGACACAGATACGCAGTATTTT.

About this clone: A read error may account for a junction end that differs from germline. The chain is built from TRBV7-9 and TRBJ1-3, with D possibly matching TRBD1 (5 bases). The CDR3 covers 17 residues. Germline CDR1 and CDR2: SEHNR and FQNEAQ (reference sequence). CDR3 sequence reads: CASSLAAGWGSANTIYF. The CDR3 coding sequence is TGTGCCAGCAGCTTAGCAGCAGGTTGGGGCTCTGCAAACACCATATATTTT.

This chain uses TRBV9 with TRBJ2-5; tentative D call: TRBD2 (6 bases). V lost 2 bases and J lost 5, with 19 bases in between. The CDR3 covers 16 residues. Germline V gene lookup returns CDR1 SGDLS and CDR2 YYNGEE. The CDR3 region has the DNA TGTGCCAGCAGCGTTGCGGGACTCTTGACGGGTGAGACCCAGTACTTC. Its protein is CASSVAGLLTGETQYF.

This clone was seen just once. The genes are TRBV5-8 and TRBJ2-2; 7 nucleotides agree with TRBD1. J was trimmed by 2 bases and V by 9 bases; bases with no gene match: 13. The CDR3 extends over 16 amino acids. Germline V gene sequence: CDR1 SGHTS, CDR2 YDEGEE. The CDR3 loop is CANPTGKVVNTGELFF. The CDR3 DNA follows: TGTGCCAACCCGACAGGGAAAGTGGTTAACACCGGGGAGCTGTTTTTT. The whole variable domain, filled in from reference TRBV5-8 and TRBJ2-2, reads EAGVTQSPTHLIKTRGQQATLRCSPISGHTSVYWYQQALGLGLQFLLWYDEGEERNRGNFPPRFSGRQFPNYSSELNVNALELEDSALYLCANPTGKVVNTGELFFGEGSRLTVL.

V is TRBV28 and J is TRBJ1-4; a weak D match, TRBD1 (5 bases). There are 13 residues in the CDR3. Trimming left V 9 bases short and J 7 bases short, with 15 bases between. Germline loops: CDR1 MDHEN, CDR2 SYDVKM. The CDR3 is CASRGRAGEKLFF. The CDR3 bases are TGTGCCAGTAGAGGCAGGGCGGGTGAAAAACTGTTTTTT.

The V call is TRBV18, the J call TRBJ1-2; D gene ambiguous. V was shortened by 3 bases and J by 1 base, with 12 bases between the two germline ends. CDR3 length: 15 amino acids. Germline-derived CDR1 and CDR2 are KGHSH and LQKENI. In nucleotides, the CDR3 is TGTGCCAGCTCACCGTGGGGAGGGAATAACTATGGCTACACCTTC. Its translation is CASSPWGGNNYGYTF.

V is TRBV9 and J is TRBJ1-2; perhaps TRBD1 as D (6 bases). This CDR3 comprises 13 residues. Trimming took 3 bases from V and 5 from J, leaving 11 bases between them. Germline V gene data show CDR1 as SGDLS and CDR2 as YYNGEE. CDR3 coding DNA: TGTGCCAGCAGCGCGGACAGTCCGTATGGCTACACCTTC. Translating it yields CASSADSPYGYTF.

J is TRBJ2-1 and V is TRBV4-3, with unresolved D. This CDR3 region has 14 residues. V was trimmed by 0 bases and J by 4 bases, leaving 7 bases between them. Germline assignment: CDR1 LGHNA and CDR2 YSLEER. CDR3 in amino acids: CASSQDRHYNEQFF. The CDR3 nucleotides are TGCGCCAGCAGCCAAGATAGGCATTACAATGAGCAGTTCTTC.